This record covers a single TCR beta chain. Its specificity is unknown. The sample is drawn from a study of T cells in localized non-small cell lung cancer. Findings and limits, study-wide: Among the tissues sampled, uninvolved adjacent lung had the highest T cell clonality, above tumor. A denser population of T cells in blood accompanied longer overall survival. Median around 56 top-100 tumor clones were shared with paired adjacent lung.

Some clones are missing from TCRdb's copy, which holds only in-frame ones; the method was immunoSEQ multiplex PCR. The sample lists tens of thousands of clones; approximately 88% were seen once. This material consisted of peripheral blood, taken before any cancer treatment. The source is a woman aged 35 to 70 with stage I lung adenocarcinoma.

The DNA for the CDR3 is TGTGCCAGCAGTTCCTCCGGGACAGGGGTCGTAAAACTGTTTTTT. It yields the protein CASSSSGTGVVKLFF. The chain carries TRBV28 and TRBJ1-4; 10 bases agree with TRBD1. J gave up 10 bases and V 4 bases, and 9 bases lay outside the gene matches. This CDR3 is 15 amino acids long. The germline V gene encodes CDR1 MDHEN and CDR2 SYDVKM.